This TCR beta chain was observed in a study of shared clonotypes between healthy human individuals (dated by TCRdb to the early 2020s). In the study overall: The cohort included three men and a couple of women between 18 and 49 years of age. To estimate repertoire size and how much clonotypes are shared between individuals, the study performed deep sequencing of blood TCR repertoires from a handful of healthy adults. To increase sequencing depth and limit assay-specific biases, TCR repertoire library preparation and sequencing were carried out by different laboratories using diverse techniques. Leukapheresis yielded between about 0.94 and 9.5 billion PBMCs per donor.

The paper as a whole reports these results and caveats: Because the study included only a small number of donors, the genetic and exposure-history diversity represented was limited. Only blood was sampled, and tissue TCR repertoires likely differ from those in blood. Pairwise subsampling led to the expectation that sequencing depth would affect the degree of clonotype sharing among donors.

Worth noting for this clone: Its target antigen remains unknown. Base quality data are lacking; no much larger clone is found one base away.

Healthy HIV-negative adults with no recently reported acute infections or vaccinations were included as donors. Every donor was a Caucasian adult living in Nashville, Tennessee, USA. For unsorted samples, about 90 million PBMCs were counted, and genomic DNA was extracted using the QIAamp DNA Blood Mini kit. Blood was collected by leukapheresis, and PBMCs were isolated by Ficoll-Histopaque density gradient centrifugation and then cryopreserved in liquid nitrogen vapor phase. Using the deep immunoSEQ assay, multiplex PCR amplified TCR CDR3 regions from genomic DNA. Extracted genomic DNA from each cell subset was spread evenly across all wells of several immunoSEQ 96-well plates, with each plate serving as a replicate. For unsorted PBMC, each replicate PCR was loaded with 300 to 350 ng genomic DNA, equivalent to 25,000 to 35,000 T cell genomes. Unsorted PBMC genomic DNA was sequenced across ten immunoSEQ deep assay plates. Purified libraries were quantified with a Qubit 3.0 fluorometer, sized on a Bioanalyzer 2100, and re-quantified with the KAPA Library Quantification kit. Each immunoSEQ 96-well plate was sequenced on its own single-read 150-cycle Illumina NextSeq 550 flow cell. The authors processed their data as follows. Because the immunoSEQ output included only junctional sequences and no quality scores, the filtering could not be the same as the filtering used for full-length reads. To assign V/J genes and CDR3, sequences were annotated against IMGT germline references using PyIR, a Python wrapper for IgBLAST v1.9. Reads were filtered out if the reads had weak V/J assignments (E-value above 1e-6), no CDR3, stop codons, out-of-frame junctions, or ambiguous translated residues. V3J clonotypes were defined as sequences sharing an identical inferred V gene, J gene, and CDR3 amino acid sequence. Percentage overlap between repertoires was computed as shared unique clonotypes divided by the size of the smaller repertoire. RTK rarefaction, the Chao1 estimator, and Recon v2.1 estimates of unobserved clonotypes were used to assess repertoire richness. Imported from immuneACCESS, the table was reduced by TCRdb to in-frame sequences with V and J called. These copies leave out some clones; in studies compared against another copy, an unresolved V gene accounts for under half, and the cause of the remainder is not known. The D gene and trimming were derived from the DNA, and the V and J assignments and clone size from that table. The table for this sample lists about 470,000 clones; about 85% of them were counted only once. Under 15% of the sample belongs to the ten largest clones.

The CDR3 covers 17 residues, taking in both the cysteine and the phenylalanine. The only DNA kept is the CDR3, 51 bases in frame from the first base. The germline V gene gives CDR1 as SGHTS and CDR2 as YDEGEE. V sheds 2 bases and J sheds 4 bases, leaving 16 bases between their ends. This TCR came from a woman in her 40s in good health. Some clones in this sample may be carry-over from other donors' samples. The sample consisted of PBMCs. This chain joins TRBV5-8 to TRBJ1-6; no D segment can be confidently identified. The DNA reads TGTGCCAGCAGCTTTTTCTCGTCCGAAGCGTATAATTCACCCCTCCACTTT. This translates into CASSFFSSEAYNSPLHF. The entire variable domain, with the stretches around the CDR3 drawn from the reference TRBV5-8 and TRBJ1-6 proteins, is EAGVTQSPTHLIKTRGQQATLRCSPISGHTSVYWYQQALGLGLQFLLWYDEGEERNRGNFPPRFSGRQFPNYSSELNVNALELEDSALYLCASSFFSSEAYNSPLHFGNGTRLTVT.